This TCR beta chain was recorded in a study of a mutant IDH1 vaccine in newly diagnosed glioma. Study-wide background: Prior therapy was radiotherapy, temozolomide, or both; most received both.

Time point in this sample: baseline, week 1 (first vaccination visit). Documented treatment: pre-vaccination baseline after standard-of-care therapy. Donor diagnoses consisted of new WHO grade 3 or 4 IDH1-mutant, ATRX-lost astrocytomas. CDR3 length: 16 amino acids. Germline V gene lookup returns CDR1 SGHNT and CDR2 YYREEE (reference sequence). Trimming left V 0 bases short and J 7 bases short, with 19 bases between. Produced via immunoSEQ multiplex PCR; TCRdb's table is partial and in-frame only. The table lists about 92,000 clones, 83% of them singletons, with around 7% in the top ten. The TCR originated in a woman in her forties or fifties with glioma. Sequencing was performed on PBMCs, taken from a glioma patient treated with radiotherapy, temozolomide or both. The chain is built from TRBV5-4 and TRBJ1-2; D uncertain. In DNA, the CDR3 is TGTGCCAGCAGCTTGGTTAGTGCCGGCCAAGGGAGTGGCTACACCTTC. Its translation: CASSLVSAGQGSGYTF.